The rows below give T cell receptor beta chains drawn from one sample of a study of cytomegalovirus exposure and HLA in healthy donors. The assay was immunoSEQ multiplex PCR, and TCRdb's table has in-frame clones only and misses some. The table records around 100,000 clones, roughly 85% of them present only once. The sample taken for sequencing was PBMCs. The receptors come from a man in his thirties or forties in good health and CMV-seropositive. Each CDR3 is given with its conserved first and last residue. D genes are given only for firm matches. Size values are once, few and many counts, or a class for expanded clones, and some rows have none.

size	D	J	V	DNA	CDR3
.	TRBD1	TRBJ1-2	TRBV19	TGTGCCAGTAGTTCTCCGGGACAGAGAACCTATGGCTACACCTTC	CASSSPGQRTYGYTF
.	TRBD1	TRBJ1-3	TRBV7-6	TGTGCCAGCAGCAAGCGGACAGGGGTGTTCTCTGGAAACACCATATATTTT	CASSKRTGVFSGNTIYF
.	TRBD1	TRBJ1-2	TRBV5-4	TGTGCCAGCAGCTTGGTTGCAGGGGGCTTCTATGGCTACACCTTC	CASSLVAGGFYGYTF
.	.	TRBJ2-7	TRBV25-1	TGTGCCAGCAGTGATGCCAGGCCTGGGAGGTGGTCCTACGAGCAGTACTTC	CASSDARPGRWSYEQYF
.	.	TRBJ2-5	TRBV18	TGTGCCAGCTCACCTAATCCCCCTTCTGGGGGGGAGACCCAGTACTTC	CASSPNPPSGGETQYF
.	.	TRBJ1-5	TRBV11-2	TGTGCCAGCAGCTTAGTAGCGGGCCTTAGCAATCAGCCCCAGCATTTT	CASSLVAGLSNQPQHF
.	.	TRBJ1-1	TRBV6-5	TGTGCCAGCAGTTACGAAGGGAGGGGGACTGAAGCTTTCTTT	CASSYEGRGTEAFF
once	.	TRBJ1-1	TRBV7-2	TGTGCCAGCAGCTTAGGGAGCGGGACGGGTACTGAAGCTTTCTTT	CASSLGSGTGTEAFF
.	.	TRBJ1-1	TRBV7-9	TGTGCCAGCAGCTTAGGGCAGGGGACCACTGAAGCTTTCTTT	CASSLGQGTTEAFF
large	.	TRBJ1-4	TRBV7-9	TGTGCCAGCAGCTTATGGGGTCGGGGGGGCGGCGCGAATGAAAAACTGTTTTTT	CASSLWGRGGGANEKLFF
.	TRBD1	TRBJ1-6	TRBV6-5	TGTGCCAGCACCATACACCCCAGGGGGGTGTCACCCCTCCACTTT	CASTIHPRGVSPLHF
once	TRBD1	TRBJ2-7	TRBV14	TGTGCCAGCAGCTTCCGGACAGGGGCCTTCGAGCAGTACTTC	CASSFRTGAFEQYF
.	TRBD1	TRBJ1-6	TRBV5-1	TGCGCCAGCAGGTTGGGACAGGTGGATTCACCCCTCCACTTT	CASRLGQVDSPLHF
few	.	TRBJ1-2	TRBV28	TGTGCCAGCAGTTTATTCAGAGCCCCAAGGGGAGGCTACACCTTC	CASSLFRAPRGGYTF
.	.	TRBJ1-2	TRBV19	TGTGCCAGTACCGTCGGGAGGGGGGTTAACTATGGCTACACCTTC	CASTVGRGVNYGYTF
.	.	TRBJ2-5	TRBV7-3	TGTGCCAGCAGCACCTTGGGGGGTGCTTGGGAGACCCAGTACTTC	CASSTLGGAWETQYF
.	.	TRBJ2-5	TRBV11-2	TGTGCCAGCAGCTTATGGGGGGGGCCACAAGAGACCCAGTACTTC	CASSLWGGPQETQYF
.	.	TRBJ2-5	TRBV7-9	TGTGCCAGCAGCCCAGAACCGGGTTCCCAAGAGACCCAGTACTTC	CASSPEPGSQETQYF
.	TRBD2	TRBJ2-7	TRBV4-1	TGCGCCAGCAGCCCCGGGACTAGCGGGGACGAGCAGTACTTC	CASSPGTSGDEQYF
.	.	TRBJ1-4	TRBV6-5	TGTGCCAGCAGTTACGAGATTAATGAAAAACTGTTTTTT	CASSYEINEKLFF
.	.	TRBJ1-4	TRBV15	TGTGCCACCAGCAGAGCAAATAATGAAAAACTGTTTTTT	CATSRANNEKLFF
once	.	TRBJ1-3	TRBV11-2	TGTGCCAGCAGCCCCCAGACAAGATGGATCACTGGAAACACCATATATTTT	CASSPQTRWITGNTIYF
.	.	TRBJ2-7	TRBV11-1	TGTGCCAGCAGCCTGGACAGCTACGAGCAGTACTTC	CASSLDSYEQYF
.	.	TRBJ2-1	TRBV28	TGTGCCAGCAGTTTGGACTGGCAAAGGGGGTATGAGCAGTTCTTC	CASSLDWQRGYEQFF
.	TRBD1	TRBJ1-1	TRBV2	TGTGCCAGCAGTGACGGGACAGGGGGATCGAACACTGAAGCTTTCTTT	CASSDGTGGSNTEAFF
.	TRBD1	TRBJ1-2	TRBV4-1	TGCGCCAGCAGCCAAGAAGTAGGACAGGCGTATGGCTACACCTTC	CASSQEVGQAYGYTF
.	.	TRBJ2-7	TRBV28	TGTGCCAGCAGCCCCGGCGGTTTAACCTACGAGCAGTACTTC	CASSPGGLTYEQYF
.	TRBD1	TRBJ2-3	TRBV6-1	TGTGCCAGCAGTGGGGGGGACAGGGGAGATACGCAGTATTTT	CASSGGDRGDTQYF
.	.	TRBJ1-1	TRBV9	TGTGCCAGCAGCGTAGGAAGTCGGCAGGGGAACACTGAAGCTTTCTTT	CASSVGSRQGNTEAFF
.	TRBD2	TRBJ2-2	TRBV7-3	TGTGCCAGCAGCTTGAAGCGGGGGGGCACCGGGGAGCTGTTTTTT	CASSLKRGGTGELFF
.	.	TRBJ1-1	TRBV4-2	TGTGCCAGCAGCCAACAGGGGCGGGACACTGAAGCTTTCTTT	CASSQQGRDTEAFF
.	.	TRBJ1-5	TRBV27	TGTGCCAGCAGTTACCAAAGGGGTGTCCAGCCCCAGCATTTT	CASSYQRGVQPQHF
once	.	TRBJ2-3	TRBV10-3	TGTGCCATCAGTGAAAATCCGGCTAGCGGCACAGATACGCAGTATTTT	CAISENPASGTDTQYF
.	TRBD2	TRBJ2-6	TRBV7-8	TGTGCCAGCAGCTTATATATAGCGGGGGCAGAAGAGGCCAACGTCCTGACTTTC	CASSLYIAGAEEANVLTF
.	.	TRBJ2-7	TRBV29-1	TGCAGCGTTAAGGACAGAAATTCCTACGAGCAGTACTTC	CSVKDRNSYEQYF
.	TRBD2	TRBJ2-3	TRBV5-1	TGCGCCAGCAGCTTGGGGCTAGCGGGGGGAGATACGCAGTATTTT	CASSLGLAGGDTQYF
.	TRBD1	TRBJ1-1	TRBV5-4	TGTGCCAGCAGCCGATACGACAGGGGAGGAACTGAAGCTTTCTTT	CASSRYDRGGTEAFF
.	.	TRBJ2-6	TRBV2	TGTGCCAGCAACGGGGGGGCCAACGTCCTGACTTTC	CASNGGANVLTF
.	TRBD1	TRBJ1-6	TRBV7-2	TGTGCCAGCAGCTCATACAGGGGTCCCCTCCACTTT	CASSSYRGPLHF
.	TRBD2	TRBJ2-1	TRBV5-1	TGCGCCAGCAGCCATAGCGGGAGGGCCGTCAATGAGCAGTTCTTC	CASSHSGRAVNEQFF
.	TRBD2	TRBJ2-5	TRBV5-6	TGTGCCAGCAGCTTTGCGGGGGGAGAGACCCAGTACTTC	CASSFAGGETQYF
few	.	TRBJ2-5	TRBV10-2	TGCGCCAGCAGTCTAGCCTGGGAGACCCAGTACTTC	CASSLAWETQYF
.	.	TRBJ2-1	TRBV5-1	TGCGCCAGCAGCTTGGAGGGCAGGGAGGATGAGCAGTTCTTC	CASSLEGREDEQFF
few	.	TRBJ2-6	TRBV6-1	TGTGCCAGCAGTGAAAGGAGCTCTGGGGCCAACGTCCTGACTTTC	CASSERSSGANVLTF
.	TRBD1	TRBJ2-5	TRBV5-8	TGTGCCAGCAGCTGGCGACCCGGGACAGGGGACGGGGAGACCCAGTACTTC	CASSWRPGTGDGETQYF
.	TRBD2	TRBJ2-7	TRBV28	TGTGCCAGCAGTTTCCTGGGGACTAGCGGGGGCTACGAGCAGTACTTC	CASSFLGTSGGYEQYF
.	TRBD1	TRBJ1-3	TRBV5-6	TGTGCCAGCAGCTCGACAGGGGGCCTCTCTGGAAACACCATATATTTT	CASSSTGGLSGNTIYF
.	.	TRBJ2-7	TRBV7-9	TGTGCCAGCAGCTCAGGCCTACGGACAGAGTACGAGCAGTACTTC	CASSSGLRTEYEQYF
.	TRBD1	TRBJ2-5	TRBV19	TGTGCCAGTAGTAACAGGGGCCAAGAGACCCAGTACTTC	CASSNRGQETQYF
.	TRBD1	TRBJ1-2	TRBV2	TGTGCCAGCAGTGAAAGGCAGGGGGTAGATGGCTACACCTTC	CASSERQGVDGYTF
.	.	TRBJ2-5	TRBV11-2	TGTGCCAGCAGCTCCCGGGTCCGCGAAGAGACCCAGTACTTC	CASSSRVREETQYF
.	.	TRBJ1-2	TRBV28	TGTGCCAGCAACGATCTAAACTATGGCTACACCTTC	CASNDLNYGYTF
.	TRBD1	TRBJ1-2	TRBV19	TGTGCCAGTCAAATACAGGGGTGGGGCTACACCTTC	CASQIQGWGYTF
.	.	TRBJ1-1	TRBV5-1	TGCGCCAGCAGCTTGGAACCAGAACCTGAAGCTTTCTTT	CASSLEPEPEAFF
.	TRBD1	TRBJ2-3	TRBV13	TGTGCCAGCAGTGAAGGACAGGGCCCAGATACGCAGTATTTT	CASSEGQGPDTQYF
.	.	TRBJ1-1	TRBV7-2	TGTGCCAGCAGCTTAGGGAGGGAGATCGCGGCTTTCTTT	CASSLGREIAAFF
.	TRBD1	TRBJ2-1	TRBV5-1	TGCGCCAGCAGCTTGGGGAGATTCGGGACAGGGGACGTCAATGAGCAGTTCTTC	CASSLGRFGTGDVNEQFF